This is a list of T cell receptor beta chains from one sample in a study of blood T cell repertoires in COVID-19. TCRdb keeps only in-frame clones here, not all; method: immunoSEQ multiplex PCR. The sample carries approximately 88,000 clones, 65% to 80% recorded once. The sample was peripheral blood. These receptors were collected from a woman aged 80 or over with active or convalescent COVID-19. The CDR3 runs from the conserved cysteine through the conserved F or W. The D gene is left open where the match is weak. A clone size is listed for some rows: how often the clone was seen (once, few, many), or a class if it is expanded.

clone_size	j_call	d_call	v_call	cdr3_nt	cdr3_aa
-	TRBJ1-2	TRBD1	TRBV5-4	TGTGCCAGCAGCCCAGGACAGGGGATTGGGAACTATGGCTACACCTTC	CASSPGQGIGNYGYTF
-	TRBJ1-3	-	TRBV4-3	TGCGCCAGCAGCCAGGATACAGGGAGCTCTGGAAACACCATATATTTT	CASSQDTGSSGNTIYF
few	TRBJ1-1	-	TRBV19	TGTGCCAGTAGGCGGAGGGACGGGTTTTTGAACACTGAAGCTTTCTTT	CASRRRDGFLNTEAFF
once	TRBJ1-2	TRBD1	TRBV6-2/TRBV6-3	TGTGCCAGCAGTTACTCATCAGGGGGCGCGTATGGCTACACCTTC	CASSYSSGGAYGYTF
-	TRBJ2-1	-	TRBV18	TGTGCCAGCTCACCACAAAGGAATCAGGGCCCAGAGCAGTTCTTC	CASSPQRNQGPEQFF
-	TRBJ1-1	TRBD1	TRBV19	TGTGCCAGTAGTATTCTGGGACAGGGATATACTGAAGCTTTCTTT	CASSILGQGYTEAFF
-	TRBJ1-2	-	TRBV5-6	TGTGCCAGCAGCTTGGCCGGTCGGGGTGGCTACACCTTC	CASSLAGRGGYTF
-	TRBJ2-7	TRBD2	TRBV19	TGTGCCAGTAGTCCAACTGGGACTAGCGGGTCGTCCTACGAGCAGTACTTC	CASSPTGTSGSSYEQYF
-	TRBJ1-5	TRBD1	TRBV24-1	TGTGCCACCAGTGACTCGGGACAGGGAAGCAATCAGCCCCAGCATTTT	CATSDSGQGSNQPQHF
-	TRBJ2-7	-	TRBV3-1/TRBV3-2	TGTGCCAGCAGCCTTAAGCTTCGGGACACCTCCTACTACGAGCAGTACTTC	CASSLKLRDTSYYEQYF
-	TRBJ2-5	-	TRBV7-2	TGTGCCAGCAGCGCCTTTCCCAGGGGCAAGGGAGAGACCCAGTACTTC	CASSAFPRGKGETQYF
-	TRBJ1-2	-	TRBV4-3	TGCGCCAGCAGCCAAGATTGGCCGGGTAACTATGGCTACACCTTC	CASSQDWPGNYGYTF
once	TRBJ1-4	TRBD1	TRBV18	TGTGCCAGCCACACAGGGGGCAGTGAAAAACTGTTTTTT	CASHTGGSEKLFF
-	TRBJ2-1	TRBD1	TRBV6-5	TGTGCCAGCAGTTACGACAGGGATGAGCAGTTCTTC	CASSYDRDEQFF
-	TRBJ2-5	TRBD2	TRBV6-5	TGTGCCAGCAGTTACTCCGGGACTAGCGGGGGAGAGACCCAGTACTTC	CASSYSGTSGGETQYF
few	TRBJ1-1	TRBD1	TRBV6-2/TRBV6-3	TGTGCCAGCAGTCGCCTCTCGACCGGGACAGGAATCATGAACACTGAAGCTTTCTTT	CASSRLSTGTGIMNTEAFF
-	TRBJ1-3	TRBD1	TRBV5-4	TGTGCCAGCAGCTTGGGGCCACAGGGGCCCGGAAACACCATATATTTT	CASSLGPQGPGNTIYF
-	TRBJ1-1	-	TRBV12-3/TRBV12-4	TGTGCCAGCAGTTTTTCGGGTCCCGCGGAAGCTTTCTTT	CASSFSGPAEAFF